This TCR beta chain emerged from a study of blood T cells in healthy people across ages. Study-level points and caveats: A roughly linear fall in TCR beta diversity per million T cells was seen with increasing age. Without sorted subsets, naive and antigen-experienced compartments could not be conclusively compared.

This clonotype was seen ten or more times. Its antigen is still unknown. Next came a second PCR, run for about 6 to 12 cycles, which used a sample-barcoded 5' primer along with a J-beta primer mix. Using its own MiXCR run on the 5' RACE reads, TCRdb lists one record per CDR3 protein. The sample consists of about 780,000 distinct CDR3 sequences, less than 60% of them appearing once. Germline CDR1 reads DFQATT; CDR2 reads SNEGSKA (reference sequence). There are 15 residues in the CDR3. With 6 bases removed from V and 0 bases from J, the gap between germline ends came to 18 bases. The sample was blood. This rearrangement joins TRBV20-1 to TRBJ2-7; perhaps TRBD2 as D (6 bases). This TCR was recovered from a man older than 75 in good health. In nucleotides, the CDR3 is TGCAGTGCCCAGGTACCTAGCGTTACCTCCTACGAGCAGTACTTC. Its translation: CSAQVPSVTSYEQYF.